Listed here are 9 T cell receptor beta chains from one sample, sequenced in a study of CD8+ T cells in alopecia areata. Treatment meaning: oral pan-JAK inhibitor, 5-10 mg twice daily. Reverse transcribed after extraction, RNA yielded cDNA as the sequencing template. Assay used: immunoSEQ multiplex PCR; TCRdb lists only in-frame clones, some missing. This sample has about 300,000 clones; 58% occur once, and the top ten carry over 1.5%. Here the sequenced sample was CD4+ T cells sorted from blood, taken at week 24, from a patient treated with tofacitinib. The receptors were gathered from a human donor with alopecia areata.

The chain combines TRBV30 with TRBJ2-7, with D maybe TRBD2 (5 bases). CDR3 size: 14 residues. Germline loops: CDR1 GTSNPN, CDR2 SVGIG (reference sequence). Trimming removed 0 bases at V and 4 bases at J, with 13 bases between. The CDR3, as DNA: TGTGCCTGGAGTGTGGACCGCCGGAGGTACGAGCAGTACTTC. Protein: CAWSVDRRRYEQYF.

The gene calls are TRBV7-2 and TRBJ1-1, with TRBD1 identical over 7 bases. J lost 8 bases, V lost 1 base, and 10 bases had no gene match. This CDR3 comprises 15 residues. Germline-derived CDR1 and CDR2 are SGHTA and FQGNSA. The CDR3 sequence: CASSLDGTVHREAFF. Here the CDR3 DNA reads TGTGCCAGCAGCTTAGATGGGACAGTTCACCGAGAAGCTTTCTTT.

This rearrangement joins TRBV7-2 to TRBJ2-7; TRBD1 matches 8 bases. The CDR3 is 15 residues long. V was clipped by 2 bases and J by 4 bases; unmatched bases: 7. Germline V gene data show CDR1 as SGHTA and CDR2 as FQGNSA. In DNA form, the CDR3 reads TGTGCCAGCAGCTTATTTGCGACAGGGGCTTACGAGCAGTACTTC. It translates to CASSLFATGAYEQYF.

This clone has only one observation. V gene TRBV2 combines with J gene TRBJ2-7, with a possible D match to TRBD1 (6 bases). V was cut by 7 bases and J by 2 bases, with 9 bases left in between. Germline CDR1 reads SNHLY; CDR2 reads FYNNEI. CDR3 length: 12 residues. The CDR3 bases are TGTGCCAGCACTGGACAGACCTACGAGCAGTACTTC. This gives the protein CASTGQTYEQYF.

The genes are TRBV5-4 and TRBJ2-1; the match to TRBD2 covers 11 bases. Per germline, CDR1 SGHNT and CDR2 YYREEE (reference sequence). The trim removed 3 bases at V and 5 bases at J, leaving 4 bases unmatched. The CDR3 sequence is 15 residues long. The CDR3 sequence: CASSWGLAENNEQFF. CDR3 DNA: TGTGCCAGCAGCTGGGGACTAGCGGAGAACAATGAGCAGTTCTTC.

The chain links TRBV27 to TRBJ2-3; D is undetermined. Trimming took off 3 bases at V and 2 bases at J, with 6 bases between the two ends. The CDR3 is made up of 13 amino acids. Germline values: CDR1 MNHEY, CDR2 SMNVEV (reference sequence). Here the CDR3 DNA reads TGTGCCAGCAGTTTTAGCCTCACAGATACGCAGTATTTT. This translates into CASSFSLTDTQYF.

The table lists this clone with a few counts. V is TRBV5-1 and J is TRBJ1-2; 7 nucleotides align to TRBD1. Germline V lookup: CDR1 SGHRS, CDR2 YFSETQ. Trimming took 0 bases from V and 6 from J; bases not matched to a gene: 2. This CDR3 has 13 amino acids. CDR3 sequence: CASSLGDRDGYTF. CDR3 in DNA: TGCGCCAGCAGCTTGGGGGACAGAGATGGCTACACCTTC.

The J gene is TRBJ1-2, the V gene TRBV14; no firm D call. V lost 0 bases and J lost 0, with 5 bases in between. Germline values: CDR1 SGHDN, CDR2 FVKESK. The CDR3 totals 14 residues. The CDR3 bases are TGTGCCAGCAGCCAAGACGCCGCTAACTATGGCTACACCTTC. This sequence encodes CASSQDAANYGYTF.

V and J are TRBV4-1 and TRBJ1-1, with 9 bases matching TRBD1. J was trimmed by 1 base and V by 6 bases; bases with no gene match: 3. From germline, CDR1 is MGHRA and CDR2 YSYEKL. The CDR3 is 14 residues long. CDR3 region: CASSRTGANTEAFF. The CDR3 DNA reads TGCGCCAGCAGTAGGACAGGGGCGAACACTGAAGCTTTCTTT.